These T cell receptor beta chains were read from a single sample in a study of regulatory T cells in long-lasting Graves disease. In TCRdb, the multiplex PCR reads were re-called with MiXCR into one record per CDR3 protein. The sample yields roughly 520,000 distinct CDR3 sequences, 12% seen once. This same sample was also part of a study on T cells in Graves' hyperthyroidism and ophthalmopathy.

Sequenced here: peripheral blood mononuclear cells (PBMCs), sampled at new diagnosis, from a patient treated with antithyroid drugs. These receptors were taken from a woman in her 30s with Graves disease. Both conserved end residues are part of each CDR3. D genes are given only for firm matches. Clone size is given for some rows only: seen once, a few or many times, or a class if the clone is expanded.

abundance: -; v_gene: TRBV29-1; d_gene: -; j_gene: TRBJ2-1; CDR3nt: TGCAGCGTGCAACTCCTCGGGGTTTACAATGAGCAGTTCTTC; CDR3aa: CSVQLLGVYNEQFF
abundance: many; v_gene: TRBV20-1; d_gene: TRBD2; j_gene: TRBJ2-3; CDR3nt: TGCAGTGCTCAAGGGGTTAGCGGGGCAGATACGCAGTATTTT; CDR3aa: CSAQGVSGADTQYF
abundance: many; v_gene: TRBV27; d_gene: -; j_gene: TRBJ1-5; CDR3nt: TGTGCCAGCAGACGGACGAAGCTTAATCAGCCCCAGCATTTT; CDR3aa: CASRRTKLNQPQHF
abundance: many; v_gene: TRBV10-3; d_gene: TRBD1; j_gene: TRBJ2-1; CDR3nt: TGTGCCATCAGTGAGGGAAAGACAGGGGGCAAAAGGGATGAGCAGTTCTTC; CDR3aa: CAISEGKTGGKRDEQFF
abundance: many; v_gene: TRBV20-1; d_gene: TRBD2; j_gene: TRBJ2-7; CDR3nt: TGCAGTGCTAGTCGGGGGCGGGAGGACCCCTACGAGCAGTACTTC; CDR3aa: CSASRGREDPYEQYF
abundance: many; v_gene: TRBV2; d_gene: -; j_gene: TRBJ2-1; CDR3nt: TGTGCCACCGCCTCGACCAACTACAATGAGCAGTTCTTC; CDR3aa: CATASTNYNEQFF
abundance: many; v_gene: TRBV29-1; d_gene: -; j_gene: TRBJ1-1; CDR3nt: TGCAGCGTTGAGAGGGAGAGGGCTTTCTTT; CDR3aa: CSVERERAFF
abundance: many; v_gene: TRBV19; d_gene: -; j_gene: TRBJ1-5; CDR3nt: TGTGCCAGTAGTATAGGGGCAGATCAGCCCCAGCATTTT; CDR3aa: CASSIGADQPQHF
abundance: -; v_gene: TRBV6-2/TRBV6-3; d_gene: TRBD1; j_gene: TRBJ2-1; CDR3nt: TGTGCCAGCGGAACCGACAGGGGGTACTCAAGCTCCTACAATGAGCAGTTCTTC; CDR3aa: CASGTDRGYSSSYNEQFF
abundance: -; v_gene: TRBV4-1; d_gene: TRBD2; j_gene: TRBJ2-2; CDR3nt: TGCGCCAGCAGCCAAGATGGGTTGGGACTAGCTCTTAGCGGGGAGCTGTTTTTT; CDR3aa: CASSQDGLGLALSGELFF
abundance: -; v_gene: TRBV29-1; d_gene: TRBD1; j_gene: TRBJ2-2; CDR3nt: TGCAGCGCGGCCGGGACAGGGGGCCCCGGGGAGCTGTTTTTT; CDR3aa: CSAAGTGGPGELFF
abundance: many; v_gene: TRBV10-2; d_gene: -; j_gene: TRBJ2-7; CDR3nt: TGCGCCAGCAGTGGCCGGGGCGGTAGGACCTACGAGCAGTACTTC; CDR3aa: CASSGRGGRTYEQYF
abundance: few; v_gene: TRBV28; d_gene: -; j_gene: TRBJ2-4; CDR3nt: TGTGCCAGCAGTGTCCCGGCCTACAGGGATCTAGCCAAAAACATTCAGTACTTC; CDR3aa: CASSVPAYRDLAKNIQYF
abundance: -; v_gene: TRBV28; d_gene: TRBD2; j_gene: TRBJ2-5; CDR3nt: TGTGCCAGCAGTTTATTGGGGCGGGGGGTGACCCAGTACTTC; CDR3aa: CASSLLGRGVTQYF
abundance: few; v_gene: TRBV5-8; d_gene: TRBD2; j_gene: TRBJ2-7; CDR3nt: TGTGCCAGCAGCTTGAGGGCGGGGGGTTCCTACGAGCAGTACTTC; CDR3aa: CASSLRAGGSYEQYF
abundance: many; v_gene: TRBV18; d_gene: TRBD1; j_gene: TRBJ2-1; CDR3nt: TGTGCCAGCTCACCCTTAAGGACAGGTCCTTCCTACAATGAGCAGTTCTTC; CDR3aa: CASSPLRTGPSYNEQFF
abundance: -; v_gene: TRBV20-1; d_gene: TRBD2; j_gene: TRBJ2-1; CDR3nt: TGCAGTGCTACTAGCGGAAATGAGCAGTTCTTC; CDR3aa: CSATSGNEQFF
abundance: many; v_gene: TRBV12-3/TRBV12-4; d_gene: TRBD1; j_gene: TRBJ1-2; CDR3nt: TGTGCCAGCACGCCAGGGGGGAACTATGGCTACACCTTC; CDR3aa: CASTPGGNYGYTF
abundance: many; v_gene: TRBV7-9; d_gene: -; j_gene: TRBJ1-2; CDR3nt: TGTGCCAGCAGCTTAGGGAGGACCGACCTTGATTATGGCTACACCTTC; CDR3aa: CASSLGRTDLDYGYTF
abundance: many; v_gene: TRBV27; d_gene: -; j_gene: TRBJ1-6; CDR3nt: TGTGCCAGCAGTTTTGGGGATAATTCACCCCTCCACTTT; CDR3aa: CASSFGDNSPLHF
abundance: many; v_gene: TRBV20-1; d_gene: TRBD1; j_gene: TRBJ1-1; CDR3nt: TGCAGTGCGGGCAGGGGGCTGAACACTGAAGCTTTCTTT; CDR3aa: CSAGRGLNTEAFF
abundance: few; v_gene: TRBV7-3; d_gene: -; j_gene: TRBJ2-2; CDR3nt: TGTGCCAGCAGCAGAAACTCACAAAACACCGGGGAGCTGTTTTTT; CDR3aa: CASSRNSQNTGELFF
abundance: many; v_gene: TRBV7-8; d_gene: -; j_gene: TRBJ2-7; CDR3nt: TGTGCCAGCAGCTATGGACTGGACTACGAGCAGTACTTC; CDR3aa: CASSYGLDYEQYF
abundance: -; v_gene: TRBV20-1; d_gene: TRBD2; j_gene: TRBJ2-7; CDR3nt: TGCAGTGCTAGGGTAATAGCGGGAGGGGACGAGCAGTACTTC; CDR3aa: CSARVIAGGDEQYF
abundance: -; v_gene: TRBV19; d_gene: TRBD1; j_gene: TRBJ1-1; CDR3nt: TGTGCCAGCGATACCGGGACAGGGGCCGGGAACACTGAAGCTTTCTTT; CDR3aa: CASDTGTGAGNTEAFF
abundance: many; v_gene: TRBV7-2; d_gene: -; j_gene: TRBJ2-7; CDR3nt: TGTGCCAGCAGCTTGTCAAAAGATATATACGAGCAGTACTTC; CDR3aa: CASSLSKDIYEQYF
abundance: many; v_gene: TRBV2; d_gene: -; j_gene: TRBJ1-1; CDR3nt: TGTGCCAGCAGGACGACAGTCGGCACTGAAGCTTTCTTT; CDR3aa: CASRTTVGTEAFF
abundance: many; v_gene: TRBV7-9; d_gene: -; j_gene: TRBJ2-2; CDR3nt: TGTGCCAGCAGCTTAGCGGAACGGGAGCTGTTTTTT; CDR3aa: CASSLAERELFF
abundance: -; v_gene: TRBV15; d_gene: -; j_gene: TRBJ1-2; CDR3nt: TGTGCCACCAGCAGAGATCTCGGGACTAGTGGCTACACCTTC; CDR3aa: CATSRDLGTSGYTF
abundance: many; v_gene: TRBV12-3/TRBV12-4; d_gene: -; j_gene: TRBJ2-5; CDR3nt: TGTGCCAGCAGACAAGGGATAAGCCGGGAGACCCAGTACTTC; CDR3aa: CASRQGISRETQYF
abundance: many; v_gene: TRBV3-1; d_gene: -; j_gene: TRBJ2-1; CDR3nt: TGTGCCAGCAGCCAAGACACAGAGGATGAGCAGTTCTTC; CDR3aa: CASSQDTEDEQFF
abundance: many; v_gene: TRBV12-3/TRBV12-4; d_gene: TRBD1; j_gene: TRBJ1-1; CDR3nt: TGTGCCAGCGGGACGACAGGGGGCAGGACTGAAGCTTTCTTT; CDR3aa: CASGTTGGRTEAFF
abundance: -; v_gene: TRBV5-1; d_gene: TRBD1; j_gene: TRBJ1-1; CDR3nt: TGCGCCAGCAGATTGACAGGGGGCGCGGGTAATGACGCTTTCTTT; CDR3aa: CASRLTGGAGNDAFF
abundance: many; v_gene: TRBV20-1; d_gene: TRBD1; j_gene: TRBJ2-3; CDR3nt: TGCAGTGCTGGAGGGGGGACAGGGACAGATACGCAGTATTTT; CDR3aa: CSAGGGTGTDTQYF
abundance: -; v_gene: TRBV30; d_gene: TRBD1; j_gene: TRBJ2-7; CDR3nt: TGTGCCTGGAGTGGGCGGGGACAGGTTCATTCCTACGAGCAGTACTTC; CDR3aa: CAWSGRGQVHSYEQYF
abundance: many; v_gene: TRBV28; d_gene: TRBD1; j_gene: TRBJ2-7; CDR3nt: TGTGCCAGCAGCCACCATAAGACAGGGAGATACGAGCAGTACTTC; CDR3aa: CASSHHKTGRYEQYF
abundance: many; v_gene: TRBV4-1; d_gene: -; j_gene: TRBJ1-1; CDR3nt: TGCGCCAGCAGCCAACCCATCAGGAAAACTGAAGCTTTCTTT; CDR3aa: CASSQPIRKTEAFF
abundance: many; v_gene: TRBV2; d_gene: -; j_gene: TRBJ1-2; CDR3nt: TGTGCCAGCAGTGAAGGGGCTACAGGGATTCCTGGCTACACCTTC; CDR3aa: CASSEGATGIPGYTF
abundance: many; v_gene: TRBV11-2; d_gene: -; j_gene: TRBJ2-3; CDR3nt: TGTGCCAGCAGCTTTGGCGGTTCTTATACGCAGTATTTT; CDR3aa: CASSFGGSYTQYF
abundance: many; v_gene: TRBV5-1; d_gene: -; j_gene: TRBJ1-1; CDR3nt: TGCGCCAGCAGCTCAGGAAGGTCTCCTACCCCGATGACTGAAGCTTTCTTT; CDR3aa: CASSSGRSPTPMTEAFF
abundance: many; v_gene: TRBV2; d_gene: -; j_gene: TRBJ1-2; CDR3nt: TGTGCCAGCAGTGAATCGGGGAGAGGGGGCTATGGCTACACCTTC; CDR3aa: CASSESGRGGYGYTF
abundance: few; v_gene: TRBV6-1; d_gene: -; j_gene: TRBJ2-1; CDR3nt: TGTGCCAGCTGGAGACGTAGCTATGAGCAGTTCTTC; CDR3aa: CASWRRSYEQFF
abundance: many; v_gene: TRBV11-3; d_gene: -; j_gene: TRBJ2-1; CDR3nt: TGTGCCAGCAGCCACGGAGGGAATGAGCAGTTCTTC; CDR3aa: CASSHGGNEQFF